The sequence of this TCR beta chain was determined in a study of shared clonotypes between healthy human individuals. Background on the study: Researchers drew samples from two women and a few men aged 18 to 49. There were three CD4 naive, three CD4 memory, two CD8 naive and one CD8 memory plates per donor.

V lost 1 base and J 2 bases, leaving 10 bases between the germline ends. CDR1 is SGHKS, CDR2 YYEKEE, per germline (reference sequence). The CDR3 runs 15 residues. Samples underwent the assay at deep level. Sorted-subset replicate PCRs used about 190 ng of genomic DNA. This amount corresponded to about 30,000 T cell genomes. Profiled with immunoSEQ multiplex PCR; TCRdb holds only in-frame clones, not every one. The sample holds roughly 1,600,000 clones, roughly 98.5% seen once. Only one count was recorded for this clone. Sequenced input: naive CD4+ T cells sorted from blood. This sample's subset: CD45RA+ positively selected. The V gene is TRBV5-5, the J gene TRBJ1-3, with D unclear. The TCR was taken from a man aged 25 to 45 in good health. The CDR3 sequence: CASSLYVVAGNTIYF. Here the CDR3 DNA reads TGTGCCAGCAGCTTGTACGTGGTAGCTGGAAACACCATATATTTT.